The 9 T cell receptor beta chains listed next were all sequenced from one sample in a study of blood T cells in healthy people across ages. A second PCR, run for about 7 to 11 cycles, used a sample-barcoded 5' primer plus a J-beta primer mix. TCRdb re-called the 5' RACE reads through MiXCR, storing one row per CDR3 protein. This repertoire shows some 1.5 million distinct CDR3 sequences, 28% found once; its top ten account for 7.7%. The specimen sequenced was blood. The receptor set was obtained from a woman in her twenties or thirties in good health.

The V gene is TRBV6-2 or TRBV6-3, the J gene TRBJ2-2; no firm D call. CDR1 is MNHEY and CDR2 is SVGEGT in the germline V gene. The CDR3 extends over 14 amino acids. Deletions cut 5 bases from V and 9 bases from J, with 16 bases between. The CDR3 DNA reads as TGTGCCAGCAGTCCGGCTTGGTGGGCGCGGGAGCTGTTTTTT. It specifies CASSPAWWARELFF.

Only a few counts were recorded for this clonotype. This may stem from a read error, because a much larger clone lies one nucleotide away. This rearrangement joins TRBV29-1 to TRBJ2-6; the D call may be TRBD1 or TRBD2 (5 bases each). The germline gives CDR1 SQVTM, CDR2 ANQGSEA. CDR3 length: 16 amino acids. CDR3 amino acids: CSAMGISGFGANVRTF. Written as DNA, the CDR3 is TGCAGCGCAATGGGAATCTCGGGTTTCGGGGCCAACGTCCGGACTTTC.

The genes are TRBV7-2 and TRBJ2-4; TRBD2 agrees at 8 bases. The CDR3 is 16 residues long. Germline-derived CDR1 and CDR2 are SGHTA and FQGNSA. J lost 4 bases, V lost 5 bases, and 10 bases had no gene match. CDR3 bases: TGTGCCAGCAGCCCCCCCTTAGCGGGGTCTAAAAACATTCAGTACTTC. This encodes CASSPPLAGSKNIQYF.

This clonotype has a handful of counts. The chain couples TRBV5-1 to TRBJ2-1; D not certain. The V and J ends lost 4 bases and 0 bases respectively, with 11 bases between them. The CDR3 length is 15 residues. Per the germline V gene, CDR1 is SGHRS and CDR2 is YFSETQ. CDR3 sequence: CASSTQISSYNEQFF. DNA for the CDR3: TGCGCCAGCAGCACACAAATTAGCTCCTACAATGAGCAGTTCTTC.

This chain connects TRBV29-1 to TRBJ1-1; D is ambiguous. CDR3 length equals 13 residues. Germline CDR1 and CDR2: SQVTM and ANQGSEA. The ends were cut back, 4 bases at V and 11 bases at J, with 20 bases in the middle. The CDR3 sequence: CSVGGSQTRGAFF. The CDR3 region has the DNA TGCAGCGTTGGTGGGTCACAGACCCGAGGGGCTTTCTTT. Variable domain in full (rest from reference TRBV29-1 and TRBJ1-1): SAVISQKPSRDICQRGTSLTIQCQVDSQVTMMFWYRQQPGQSLTLIATANQGSEATYESGFVIDKFPISRPNLTFSTLTVSNMSPEDSSIYLCSVGGSQTRGAFFGQGTRLTVV.

This sequence joins TRBV21-1 and TRBJ2-3; no DNA check was done on the table's D call, TRBD2. TRBV21-1 is a known pseudogene. The CDR3 has 19 residues. This CDR3 is CASSKDRSGTSGGTDTQYF. The DNA for the CDR3 is TGTGCCAGCAGCAAAGATCGGTCCGGGACTAGCGGGGGAACAGATACGCAGTATTTT.

This clonotype was seen more than once but under ten times. V usage is TRBV7-2 and J usage is TRBJ2-7, with D possibly TRBD1 on 5 matching bases. Germline assignment: CDR1 SGHTA and CDR2 FQGNSA. There are 17 residues in the CDR3. V was trimmed by 1 base and J by 5 bases, leaving 21 bases between them. The DNA for the CDR3 is TGTGCCAGCAGCTTAGTGGGGCCTAATTTAAGGATCGACGAGCAGTACTTC. This codes for CASSLVGPNLRIDEQYF.

This clonotype has more than one count but fewer than ten. The rearrangement links TRBV12-3 or TRBV12-4 to TRBJ2-1; D is tentatively TRBD1 or TRBD2 (6 bases each). The CDR3 loop spans 15 amino acids. V lost 2 bases to trimming and J lost 5 bases, with 13 bases between them. The DNA of the CDR3 is TGTGCCAGCAGTTTAACGGGGGCCTGGAACAATGAGCAGTTCTTC. Translating gives CASSLTGAWNNEQFF.

The V and J genes are TRBV3-1 and TRBJ1-2; D not resolved. This CDR3 is built from 16 residues. Trimming shortened V by 0 bases and J by 4 bases, and 15 bases separated the two germline ends. In germline, CDR1 is LGHDT, CDR2 YNNKEL (reference sequence). The CDR3 here is CASSQDFRRSGYGYTF. Here the CDR3 DNA reads TGTGCCAGCAGCCAAGATTTCCGGAGATCGGGCTATGGCTACACCTTC.